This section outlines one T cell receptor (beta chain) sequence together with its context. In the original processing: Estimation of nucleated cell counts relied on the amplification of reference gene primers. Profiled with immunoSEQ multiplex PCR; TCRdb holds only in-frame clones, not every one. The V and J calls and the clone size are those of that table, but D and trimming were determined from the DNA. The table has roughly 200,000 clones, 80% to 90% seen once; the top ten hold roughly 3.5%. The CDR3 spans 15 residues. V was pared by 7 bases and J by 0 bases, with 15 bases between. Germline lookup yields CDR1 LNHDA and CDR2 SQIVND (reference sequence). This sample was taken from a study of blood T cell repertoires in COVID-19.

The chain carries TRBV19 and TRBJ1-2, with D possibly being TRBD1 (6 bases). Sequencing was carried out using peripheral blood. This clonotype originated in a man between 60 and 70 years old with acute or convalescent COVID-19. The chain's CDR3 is CASKSLDSANYGYTF. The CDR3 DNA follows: TGTGCCAGTAAATCCTTGGACAGCGCTAACTATGGCTACACCTTC.